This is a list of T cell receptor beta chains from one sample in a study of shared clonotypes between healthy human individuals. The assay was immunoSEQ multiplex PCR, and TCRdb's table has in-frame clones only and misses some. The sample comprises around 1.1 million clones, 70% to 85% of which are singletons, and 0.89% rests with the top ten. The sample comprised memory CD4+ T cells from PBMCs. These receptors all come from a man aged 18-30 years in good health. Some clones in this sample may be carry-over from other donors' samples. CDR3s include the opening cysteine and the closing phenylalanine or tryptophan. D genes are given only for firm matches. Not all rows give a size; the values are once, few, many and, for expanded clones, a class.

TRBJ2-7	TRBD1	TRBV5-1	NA	CASSSQGVPYEQYF	TGCGCCAGCAGCTCGCAGGGGGTTCCCTACGAGCAGTACTTC
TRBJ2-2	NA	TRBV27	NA	CASSLSGDLDLLSNTGELFF	TGTGCCAGCAGTTTATCCGGGGATTTGGATCTCCTCTCGAACACCGGGGAGCTGTTTTTT
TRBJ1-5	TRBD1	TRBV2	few	CASRGTAINQPQHF	TGTGCCAGCAGGGGGACAGCCATCAATCAGCCCCAGCATTTT
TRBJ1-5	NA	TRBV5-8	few	CASGPDGNQPQHF	TGTGCCAGCGGTCCCGACGGGAATCAGCCCCAGCATTTT
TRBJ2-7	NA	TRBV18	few	CASSPTSTDYEQYF	TGTGCCAGCTCACCAACCTCTACCGACTACGAGCAGTACTTC
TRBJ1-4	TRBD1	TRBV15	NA	CATSGTDGEKLFF	TGTGCCACCAGCGGGACAGATGGTGAAAAACTGTTTTTT
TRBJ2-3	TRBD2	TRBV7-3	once	CASSSGLAGGSDTQYF	TGTGCCAGCAGCTCCGGACTAGCGGGAGGGTCAGATACGCAGTATTTT
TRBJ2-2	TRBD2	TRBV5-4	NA	CASSSRTSGRTGELFF	TGTGCCAGCAGCTCTCGGACTAGCGGGAGAACCGGGGAGCTGTTTTTT
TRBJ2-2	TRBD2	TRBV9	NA	CASSGRLAGTNTGELFF	TGTGCCAGCAGCGGACGACTAGCGGGGACGAACACCGGGGAGCTGTTTTTT
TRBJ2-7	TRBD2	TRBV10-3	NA	CASLLAGGYEQYF	TGTGCCAGCTTACTAGCGGGAGGGTACGAGCAGTACTTC
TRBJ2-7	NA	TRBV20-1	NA	CSAEKREQYF	TGCAGTGCTGAAAAACGCGAGCAGTACTTC
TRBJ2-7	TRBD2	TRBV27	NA	CASSWTSGDYEQYF	TGTGCCAGCAGTTGGACTAGCGGGGATTACGAGCAGTACTTC
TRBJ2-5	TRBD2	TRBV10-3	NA	CAISALAGEETQYF	TGTGCCATCAGTGCACTAGCGGGAGAGGAGACCCAGTACTTC
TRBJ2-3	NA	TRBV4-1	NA	CASSQEAETSTDTQYF	TGCGCCAGCAGCCAAGAGGCAGAAACTAGCACAGATACGCAGTATTTT
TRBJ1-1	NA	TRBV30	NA	CARDGLNTEAFF	TGTGCCCGGGACGGGTTGAACACTGAAGCTTTCTTT
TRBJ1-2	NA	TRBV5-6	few	CASSPEDNYGYTF	TGTGCCAGCAGCCCCGAGGATAACTATGGCTACACCTTC
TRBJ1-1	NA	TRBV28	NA	CASSPQGWGNTEAFF	TGTGCCAGCAGTCCCCAAGGGTGGGGAAACACTGAAGCTTTCTTT
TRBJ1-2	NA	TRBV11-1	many	CASSSYRRAGYTF	TGTGCCAGCAGCTCATACAGGCGGGCAGGCTACACCTTC
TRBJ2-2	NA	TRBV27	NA	CASSLYSGELFF	TGTGCCAGCAGCCTCTATTCTGGGGAGCTGTTTTTT
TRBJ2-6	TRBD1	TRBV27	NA	CASSPGTGSSGANVLTF	TGTGCCAGCAGTCCCGGGACAGGGAGCTCTGGGGCCAACGTCCTGACTTTC
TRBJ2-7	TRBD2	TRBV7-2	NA	CASSSRTSGLLEQYF	TGTGCCAGCAGCTCACGCACTAGCGGACTGTTGGAGCAGTACTTC
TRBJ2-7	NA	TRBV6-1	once	CASSEPFYEQYF	TGTGCCAGCAGTGAACCCTTCTACGAGCAGTACTTC
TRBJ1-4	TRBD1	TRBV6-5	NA	CASRTGGEKLFF	TGTGCCAGCAGGACAGGGGGGGAAAAACTGTTTTTT
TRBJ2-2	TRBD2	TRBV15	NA	CATSRDLSSGKSGELFF	TGTGCCACCAGCAGAGATTTGAGTAGCGGGAAATCCGGGGAGCTGTTTTTT
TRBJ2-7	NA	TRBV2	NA	CASSLLAGSYEQYF	TGTGCCAGCAGCCTGCTAGCAGGGTCCTACGAGCAGTACTTC
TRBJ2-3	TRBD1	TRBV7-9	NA	CASSPMDRDLSDTQYF	TGTGCCAGCAGCCCGATGGACAGGGACCTATCAGATACGCAGTATTTT
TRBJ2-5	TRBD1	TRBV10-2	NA	CASNLQGRGETQYF	TGCGCCAGCAATCTACAGGGGAGAGGGGAGACCCAGTACTTC
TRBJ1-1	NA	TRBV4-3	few	CASSQTELNTEAFF	TGCGCCAGCAGTCAGACAGAGCTGAACACTGAAGCTTTCTTT
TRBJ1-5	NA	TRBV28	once	CASSLLYQPQHF	TGTGCCAGCAGCCTCCTGTATCAGCCCCAGCATTTT
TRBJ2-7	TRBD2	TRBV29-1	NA	CSVSLGTSFREQYF	TGCAGCGTTTCCCTCGGGACTAGCTTTCGCGAGCAGTACTTC
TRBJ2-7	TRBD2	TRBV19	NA	CASSPSSGAYEQYF	TGTGCCAGTAGTCCTTCTAGCGGGGCCTACGAGCAGTACTTC
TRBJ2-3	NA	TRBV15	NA	CATSRDGTRGRDTQYF	TGTGCCACCAGCAGAGATGGAACTCGGGGGAGAGATACGCAGTATTTT
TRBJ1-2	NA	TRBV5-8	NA	CASSLLGYYGYTF	TGTGCCAGCAGCTTGCTGGGGTACTATGGCTACACCTTC
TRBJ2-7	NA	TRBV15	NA	CATTTDYRPPTDYEQYF	TGTGCCACCACAACAGATTATAGACCACCGACGGACTACGAGCAGTACTTC
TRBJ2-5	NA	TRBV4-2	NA	CASSQESGKTQYF	TGTGCCAGCAGCCAGGAGTCGGGAAAGACCCAGTACTTC
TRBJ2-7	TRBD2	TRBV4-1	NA	CASSQAGTNTYEQYF	TGCGCCAGCAGCCAAGCAGGGACTAACACCTACGAGCAGTACTTC
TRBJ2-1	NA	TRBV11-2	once	CASSGRTNEQFF	TGTGCCAGCAGCGGGAGGACCAATGAGCAGTTCTTC
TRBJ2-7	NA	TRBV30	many	CAWSVLGDYEQYF	TGTGCCTGGAGTGTACTGGGGGACTACGAGCAGTACTTC
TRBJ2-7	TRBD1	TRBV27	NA	CASRSPGQGLSYEQYF	TGTGCCAGCAGGTCACCGGGACAGGGACTCTCCTACGAGCAGTACTTC
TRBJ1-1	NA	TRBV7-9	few	CASSLAPGVGNTEAFF	TGTGCCAGCAGCTTAGCGCCGGGGGTAGGGAACACTGAAGCTTTCTTT
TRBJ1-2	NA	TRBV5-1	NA	CASSLRAVGGYTF	TGCGCCAGCAGCTTGAGGGCAGTTGGTGGCTACACCTTC
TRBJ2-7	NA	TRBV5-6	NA	CASSLRGGYEQYF	TGTGCCAGCAGCTTGCGAGGGGGTTACGAGCAGTACTTC
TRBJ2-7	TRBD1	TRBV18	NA	CASSSGQGNEQYF	TGTGCCAGCTCATCGGGACAGGGAAACGAGCAGTACTTC
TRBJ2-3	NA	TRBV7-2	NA	CASSITGFTDTQYF	TGTGCCAGCAGCATTACAGGGTTCACAGATACGCAGTATTTT
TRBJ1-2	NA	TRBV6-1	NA	CASSEALPTVYYGYTF	TGTGCCAGCAGTGAAGCGCTCCCGACAGTGTACTATGGCTACACCTTC
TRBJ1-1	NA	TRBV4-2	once	CASSQPGTPITEAFF	TGTGCCAGCAGTCAGCCTGGGACTCCGATCACTGAAGCTTTCTTT
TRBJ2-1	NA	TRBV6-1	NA	CASNEPLNNEQFF	TGTGCCAGCAACGAACCCCTGAACAATGAGCAGTTCTTC
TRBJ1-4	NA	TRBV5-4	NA	CASSLYATNEKLFF	TGTGCCAGCAGCCTTTATGCAACTAATGAAAAACTGTTTTTT
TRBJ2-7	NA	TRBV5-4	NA	CASSSPTGKHEQYF	TGTGCCAGCAGCTCCCCAACAGGGAAGCACGAGCAGTACTTC
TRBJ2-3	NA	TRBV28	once	CASSRAPSVDTQYF	TGTGCCAGCAGTCGGGCCCCGTCGGTAGATACGCAGTATTTT
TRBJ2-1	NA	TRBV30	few	CAWRADGNYNEQFF	TGTGCCTGGAGGGCAGACGGGAACTACAATGAGCAGTTCTTC
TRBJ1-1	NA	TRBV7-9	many	CASSLAWDTEAFF	TGTGCCAGCAGCTTAGCGTGGGACACTGAAGCTTTCTTT
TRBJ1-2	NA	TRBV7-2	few	CASTWDATSVYTF	TGTGCCAGCACCTGGGACGCAACTTCGGTCTACACCTTC
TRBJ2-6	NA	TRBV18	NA	CASSTRGSGANVLTF	TGTGCCAGCTCAACCAGGGGTTCTGGGGCCAACGTCCTGACTTTC
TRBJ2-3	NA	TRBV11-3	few	CASSLGSGTQGSDTQYF	TGTGCCAGCAGCTTAGGTTCTGGCACTCAGGGATCAGATACGCAGTATTTT